This TCR beta chain was found in a study of T cells in Graves' hyperthyroidism and ophthalmopathy (dated by TCRdb to the late 2010s). Notes on the research overall: Peripheral blood was collected at initial diagnosis, before any treatment. A discovery cohort of approximately 100 patients, about 40 with Graves' ophthalmopathy and approximately 60 with stable Graves' hyperthyroidism, was used to find distinguishing TCR V-J signatures. Thyroid tissue and blood T-cell repertoires from six Graves' hyperthyroidism patients were also compared in the study. Once sampling was done, hyperthyroidism patients were given methimazole at a starting dose of 30 mg daily, whereas ophthalmopathy patients were given high-dose intravenous methylprednisolone. The paper reports TCR Vbeta CDR3 sequencing of fewer than 150 peripheral blood samples: under 45 ophthalmopathy, about 75 hyperthyroidism and approximately 17 progressor patients. The 75 to 100 discovery patients were randomly split 7:3 into training and test sets. Prospective prediction of ophthalmopathy was tested in an independent validation cohort consisting of roughly 20 hyperthyroidism patients and about 17 patients who later progressed to ophthalmopathy. Overall study results and their limits: In validation, the model predicted progression to ophthalmopathy with roughly 70% sensitivity and around 72% specificity, a median of 6.5 months before onset. A 13 V-J signature model separated ophthalmopathy from stable hyperthyroidism, with around 90% sensitivity and roughly 81% specificity in cross-validation and 80%/75% in testing. No statistical method was used to fix the sample size in advance, and group allocation was not hidden from the investigators. Most expanded thyroid clonotypes (frequency above 0.001) were also detected in blood, suggesting blood repertoires may reflect thyroid immune responses.

A patient counted as having stable Graves' hyperthyroidism if no progression to ophthalmopathy occurred over 18 months of follow-up. Hyperthyroidism patients were aged 18 to 65 years and newly diagnosed, with disease duration of less than 2 months. Patients with uncontrolled infections, other autoimmune diseases, pregnancy or lactation were excluded. Diagnoses were established on the basis of clinical symptoms, serum thyroxine and TRAb, thyroid ultrasound, and orbital computed tomography. PBMCs were separated from roughly 10 ml of fresh peripheral blood using Ficoll-Paque density gradient centrifugation. Trizol reagent was used to extract total RNA, and RNA quality was then checked on an Agilent 2100 Bioanalyzer. The TCR beta CDR3 regions were amplified from RNA transcripts. The TCR CDR3 was subjected to a first round of RT-PCR using the HTBI primer set and the Qiagen OneStep RT-PCR kit. The libraries were constructed in a second round of multiplex PCR and then size-selected and purified. Sequencing of the libraries was done on an Illumina HiSeq2000 using paired-end 100 bp reads. The authors processed their data as follows. Raw data were processed with SOAPnuke, discarding reads with adapters, uncalled bases, mean Phred below 15, or no exact constant-primer or identifier match. High-quality paired reads were merged with COPE v1.2.5, and unique nucleotide sequences were defined as clonotypes. MiTCR v1.1 was used to align clonotypes to the IMGT TRBV, TRBD and TRBJ reference segments. The analysis included only V-J combinations with a frequency above 0.0001, which together covered around 99% of the repertoires. A TCS score was defined as the ratio of F50 (clonal expansion) to E x V (chaos), with BLOSUM62-based TCRdist applied between CDR3 peptides within each V-J. Welch's t-statistics and random forest reduced several hundred V-J features to around 14, which were used in a naive Bayes classifier (R e1071). TCRdb's own reprocessing of the public reads used fastp at Q25 and MiXCR and kept productive beta chains. All rows with the same CDR3 protein become a single entry with the most common DNA and genes. TCRdb, rather than the study authors, made the V and J calls. Counted in this sample were fewer than 400,000 distinct CDR3 sequences; 20% to 25% of them appeared once. Jointly, the top ten make up over 70% of the sample.

This clonotype was seen many times. The clone's antigen remains unknown. No base-level quality is on record; no much larger clone is a single base apart. V sheds 7 bases and J sheds 0 bases, leaving 10 bases between their ends. The germline V gene encodes CDR1 MDHEN and CDR2 SYDVKM. The CDR3 covers 13 residues, taking in both the cysteine and the phenylalanine. Just CDR3 DNA is preserved here, 39 bases in frame from base 1. This receptor chain uses TRBV28 and TRBJ2-7; a confident D gene designation cannot be given. The sequencing sample was made of blood. The receptor was isolated from a man in his forties or fifties with Graves' hyperthyroidism. The sequenced DNA is TGTGCCAGCATTCTCCCGGGCTCCTACGAGCAGTACTTC. Its protein is CASILPGSYEQYF.